Below are 10 T cell receptor beta chains sequenced from a single sample in a study of cytomegalovirus exposure and HLA in healthy donors. PCR was performed using 60 Vbeta and 13 Jbeta primers. Profiling relied on immunoSEQ multiplex PCR, and the TCRdb table lists in-frame clones only, not all of them. This table holds some 150,000 clones, roughly 82% found once. The source material was PBMCs. Receptors originate from a man aged 50-60 years in good health and CMV-seropositive.

The CDR3: CASRTSGLNTDTQYF. In DNA form, the CDR3 reads TGTGCCAGCCGAACTAGCGGGTTGAACACAGATACGCAGTATTTT. The rearrangement uses TRBV27 and TRBJ2-3, with 9 bases fitting TRBD2. V shed 8 bases, J shed 2 bases, and the junction held 8 bases outside the gene matches. CDR3 length equals 15 residues. Germline CDR1 reads MNHEY; CDR2 reads SMNVEV (reference sequence).

This rearrangement joins TRBV5-4 to TRBJ2-2, with D possibly TRBD1 on 6 matching bases. This CDR3 has 12 amino acids. CDR1 and CDR2 from the germline V gene are SGHNT and YYREEE (reference sequence). The V gene lost 6 bases and the J gene lost 8 bases, with 11 bases spanning the gap. CDR3 sequence (DNA): TGTGCCAGCACATATGACAGGGGGGAGCTGTTTTTT. It specifies CASTYDRGELFF.

This chain uses TRBV6-5 with TRBJ2-3; 7 nucleotides line up with TRBD2. CDR3 size: 15 residues. From germline, CDR1 is MNHEY and CDR2 SVGAGI. Trimming at V came to 8 bases and at J to 4 bases, leaving 12 bases not matched to a gene. Written as DNA, the CDR3 is TGTGCCAGCTCTTTAGGACTAGGAGAAGCAGATACGCAGTATTTT. Translation gives CASSLGLGEADTQYF.

The rearrangement links TRBV5-1 to TRBJ2-1; 9 nucleotides align to TRBD1. Germline V CDR1 and CDR2: SGHRS, YFSETQ. With 0 bases clipped from V and 8 bases from J, the junction kept 3 bases outside the gene matches. There are 14 residues in the CDR3. CDR3 bases: TGCGCCAGCAGCTTGGGGGGACAGGGCGATGAGCAGTTCTTC. The encoded protein is CASSLGGQGDEQFF.

This chain uses TRBV7-6 with TRBJ2-1, with a tentative D call TRBD1 (6 bases). CDR1 and CDR2 from the germline V gene are SGHVS and FNYEAQ. Trimming removed 4 bases from V and 3 bases from J, with 10 bases in between. There are 14 residues in the CDR3. CDR3 DNA: TGTGCCAGCAGCTCCGCAGGGGTCTACAATGAGCAGTTCTTC. This gives the protein CASSSAGVYNEQFF. Full variable domain (remainder filled in from reference TRBV7-6 and TRBJ2-1): GAGVSQSPRYKVTKRGQDVALRCDPISGHVSLYWYRQALGQGPEFLTYFNYEAQQDKSGLPNDRFSAERPEGSISTLTIQRTEQRDSAMYRCASSSAGVYNEQFFGPGTRLTVL.

This rearrangement joins TRBV6-1 to TRBJ2-3, with 10 bases matching TRBD1. The CDR3 covers 13 residues. The V and J ends lost 10 bases and 5 bases, in that order; junction bases with no gene match: 6. Germline V gene lookup returns CDR1 MNHNS and CDR2 SASEGT. The CDR3 is CATRQGAIDTQYF. For the CDR3, the DNA is TGTGCCACCAGACAGGGGGCGATAGATACGCAGTATTTT.

V is TRBV19 and J is TRBJ1-1, with D uncertain. Germline values: CDR1 LNHDA, CDR2 SQIVND (reference sequence). Trimming shortened V by 4 bases and J by 0 bases, and 12 bases separated the two germline ends. The CDR3 is 15 residues long. The CDR3 region is CASSTWMEMNTEAFF. The CDR3 region has the DNA TGTGCCAGTAGTACTTGGATGGAGATGAACACTGAAGCTTTCTTT.

The chain links TRBV27 to TRBJ1-2; perhaps TRBD1 as D (5 bases). Germline-derived CDR1 and CDR2 are MNHEY and SMNVEV (reference sequence). CDR3 size: 13 residues. V was trimmed by 6 bases and J by 8 bases, leaving 16 bases between them. The CDR3 loop is CASSRDSLRGYTF. Here the CDR3 DNA reads TGTGCCAGCAGCCGGGACTCTTTGAGGGGCTACACCTTC.

The chain employs TRBV19 and TRBJ2-7, with a possible D match to TRBD2 (6 bases). Trimming took off 5 bases at V and 4 bases at J, with 12 bases between the two ends. This CDR3 has 13 residues. Germline V gene sequence: CDR1 LNHDA, CDR2 SQIVND (reference sequence). Here the CDR3 reads CASSGSGEYEQYF. CDR3 nucleotides: TGTGCCAGTAGTGGCTCGGGAGAATACGAGCAGTACTTC. The full variable domain, rest sourced from reference TRBV19 and TRBJ2-7, is DGGITQSPKYLFRKEGQNVTLSCEQNLNHDAMYWYRQDPGQGLRLIYYSQIVNDFQKGDIAEGYSVSREKKESFPLTVTSAQKNPTAFYLCASSGSGEYEQYFGPGTRLTVT.

CDR3 coding DNA: TGCGCCAGCAGCTCCGAGACAGGGGTCACTGAAGCTTTCTTT. Its translation is CASSSETGVTEAFF. The V call is TRBV5-1, the J call TRBJ1-1; 8 nucleotides line up with TRBD1. V shed 3 bases, J shed 4 bases, and the junction held 5 bases outside the gene matches. Germline assignment: CDR1 SGHRS and CDR2 YFSETQ. This CDR3 has 14 amino acids.